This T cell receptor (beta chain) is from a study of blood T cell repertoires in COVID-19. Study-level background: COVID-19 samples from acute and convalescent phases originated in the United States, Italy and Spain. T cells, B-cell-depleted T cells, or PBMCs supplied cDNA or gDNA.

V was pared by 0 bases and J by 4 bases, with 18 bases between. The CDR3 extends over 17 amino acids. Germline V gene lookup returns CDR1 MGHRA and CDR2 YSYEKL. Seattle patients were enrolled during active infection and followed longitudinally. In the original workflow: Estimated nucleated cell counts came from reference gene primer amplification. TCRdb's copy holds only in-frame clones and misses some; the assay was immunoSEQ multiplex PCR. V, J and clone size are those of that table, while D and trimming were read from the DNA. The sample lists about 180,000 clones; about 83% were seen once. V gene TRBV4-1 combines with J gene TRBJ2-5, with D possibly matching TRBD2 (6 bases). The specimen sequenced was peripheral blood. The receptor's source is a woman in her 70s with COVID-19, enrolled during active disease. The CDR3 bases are TGCGCCAGCAGCCAAGATCGAGACAGCTCCGGGGGAGAGACCCAGTACTTC. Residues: CASSQDRDSSGGETQYF.